This T cell receptor (beta chain) was captured in a study of cytomegalovirus exposure and HLA in healthy donors. Looking at the study overall: Within the Caucasian-associated ancestry cluster were around 80% of the approximately 400 genotyped donors.

The PCR was carried out with 60 Vbeta primers and 13 Jbeta primers. In the study's own analysis: In a later analysis, about 11 million of 65 million to 80 million unique beta chains occurred in at least two donors. Generated by immunoSEQ multiplex PCR, the TCRdb table keeps only in-frame clones and is missing some. V and J calls and clone size are given by that table; D and trimming were obtained from the DNA. The sample has roughly 190,000 clones, 60% to 80% seen once. Per germline, CDR1 MNHEY and CDR2 SVGAGI. Trimming removed 5 bases from V and 2 bases from J, with 15 bases in between. The CDR3 totals 15 residues. About this clone itself: Its antigen is undetermined.

General study points: Per published accounts, TCR beta sequences correctly predicted the HLA-A and HLA-B alleles of most subjects. The likely explanation for a cluster of highly shared sequence variants was sequencing artifact.

What was sequenced was PBMCs. This sequence joins TRBV6-5 and TRBJ1-2; no reliable D call. The receptor was isolated from a woman between 25 and 40 years old in good health and CMV-seropositive. The CDR3 reads CASSGRRGKNYGYTF. The CDR3 DNA follows: TGTGCCAGCAGTGGACGGAGAGGGAAGAACTATGGCTACACCTTC.